A single sample is the source of the 32 T cell receptor beta chains below, sequenced in a study of blood T cell repertoires in COVID-19. Assay used: immunoSEQ multiplex PCR; TCRdb lists only in-frame clones, some missing. Of roughly 220,000 clones listed, about 80% were seen once; the top ten hold approximately 1.3%. Input material: PBMCs or T cells enriched from blood (not recorded which). The receptor set was obtained from a woman in her thirties or forties with acute COVID-19.

The V and J genes are TRBV5-1 and TRBJ1-3, with D unclear. This CDR3 spans 15 amino acids. The V gene lost 0 bases and the J gene lost 4 bases, with 11 bases spanning the gap. Germline CDR1 SGHRS, CDR2 YFSETQ. The CDR3 region has the DNA TGCGCCAGCAGCTTGGATGCCTCCGCGGGAAACACCATATATTTT. Translating it yields CASSLDASAGNTIYF. Complete variable domain (other parts from reference TRBV5-1 and TRBJ1-3): KAGVTQTPRYLIKTRGQQVTLSCSPISGHRSVSWYQQTPGQGLQFLFEYFSETQRNKGNFPGRFSGRQFSNSRSEMNVSTLELGDSALYLCASSLDASAGNTIYFGEGSWLTVV.

The chain joins TRBV9 to TRBJ1-3; 7 bases align to TRBD1. Looked up from germline, CDR1 is SGDLS and CDR2 is YYNGEE. V trimming: 0 bases; J trimming: 2 bases; junction bases outside the gene matches: 5. CDR3 length equals 16 residues. Here the CDR3 reads CASSVEWDSPGNTIYF. Written as DNA, the CDR3 is TGTGCCAGCAGCGTAGAGTGGGACAGCCCTGGAAACACCATATATTTT.

This clone was seen only once. The gene calls are TRBV5-1 and TRBJ1-5, with D possibly TRBD1 on 5 matching bases. The CDR3 sequence is 14 residues long. Germline V gene lookup returns CDR1 SGHRS and CDR2 YFSETQ. The ends were cut back, 2 bases at V and 9 bases at J, with 15 bases in the middle. As DNA, the CDR3 is TGCGCCAGCAGCTTCTCGCCAGAAAGGGGGCCCCAGCATTTT. It codes for CASSFSPERGPQHF.

This clone appeared once. This rearrangement joins TRBV28 to TRBJ1-2, with a tentative D call TRBD1 (5 bases). The CDR3 has 12 amino acids. With 9 bases removed from V and 8 bases from J, the gap between germline ends came to 16 bases. Germline CDR1 reads MDHEN; CDR2 reads SYDVKM. The CDR3 reads CASSPTEGGYTF. CDR3 nucleotides: TGTGCCAGTTCCCCGACAGAAGGGGGCTACACCTTC.

V and J are TRBV2 and TRBJ1-4; D call uncertain. The CDR3 spans 15 residues. The germline gives CDR1 SNHLY, CDR2 FYNNEI. V was pared by 6 bases and J by 0 bases, with 11 bases between. CDR3 protein: CASSNPGATNEKLFF. CDR3 in DNA: TGTGCCAGCAGCAACCCAGGTGCAACTAATGAAAAACTGTTTTTT.

The chain couples TRBV28 to TRBJ1-6, with no clear D. Germline CDR1 MDHEN, CDR2 SYDVKM. The CDR3 is 13 residues long. Trimming cost V 10 bases and J 3 bases, with 10 bases left between them. CDR3 amino acids: CAIHRDYNSPLHF. The CDR3 nucleotides read TGTGCCATCCATCGGGACTATAATTCACCCCTCCACTTT.

This sequence joins TRBV19 and TRBJ2-1; 8 bases align to TRBD2. The CDR3 sequence is 16 residues long. Germline trimming cut 5 bases from V and 0 bases from J; bases unmatched to any gene: 6. The germline CDR1 and CDR2 sequences are LNHDA and SQIVND (reference sequence). CDR3 region: CASSGERESSYNEQFF. In DNA form, the CDR3 reads TGTGCCAGTAGTGGGGAGCGGGAGAGCTCCTACAATGAGCAGTTCTTC.

This clone was detected only once. The V and J genes are TRBV2 and TRBJ2-7; TRBD2 agrees at 10 bases. The V gene end was trimmed by 4 bases and the J gene end by 9 bases; junction bases not matched to a gene: 6. The germline V gene encodes CDR1 SNHLY and CDR2 FYNNEI. This CDR3 spans 13 amino acids. CDR3 residues: CASSGASGRGQYF. For the CDR3, the DNA is TGTGCCAGCAGTGGGGCTAGCGGGAGAGGGCAGTACTTC.

This chain links TRBV2 with TRBJ2-5, with 7 bases lining up with TRBD1. The length of the CDR3 is 14 residues. With V trimmed by 5 bases and J by 2 bases, 5 bases remained unmatched. The V gene's germline CDR1 is SNHLY and CDR2 FYNNEI. The chain's CDR3 is CASSRGRGQETQYF. The CDR3 DNA follows: TGTGCCAGCAGTCGAGGCAGGGGGCAAGAGACCCAGTACTTC.

This chain joins TRBV7-2 and TRBJ1-2; 7 bases match TRBD1. The CDR3 is 14 amino acids. V was pared by 5 bases and J by 2 bases, with 5 bases of the junction left unmatched. The germline V gene encodes CDR1 SGHTA and CDR2 FQGNSA. Here the CDR3 DNA reads TGTGCCAGCAGCGAGACAGGGAGGAACTATGGCTACACCTTC. It yields the protein CASSETGRNYGYTF. The whole variable domain, filled in from reference TRBV7-2 and TRBJ1-2, reads GAGVSQSPSNKVTEKGKDVELRCDPISGHTALYWYRQSLGQGLEFLIYFQGNSAPDKSGLPSDRFSAERTGGSVSTLTIQRTQQEDSAVYLCASSETGRNYGYTFGSGTRLTVV.

This chain connects TRBV27 to TRBJ1-6, with 12 nucleotides matching TRBD1. Losses at the gene ends were 5 bases for V and 13 bases for J; bases not matched to a gene: 6. The length of the CDR3 is 14 residues. Germline-derived CDR1 and CDR2 are MNHEY and SMNVEV (reference sequence). The CDR3 bases are TGTGCCAGCAGTCCTTGGGACAGGGGGCACCCCCTCCACTTT. This sequence encodes CASSPWDRGHPLHF.

The sample holds a few counts of this clone. V is TRBV7-9 and J is TRBJ2-1; 10 bases align to TRBD2. Germline CDR1 is SEHNR and CDR2 is FQNEAQ (reference sequence). V was clipped by 3 bases and J by 4 bases; unmatched bases: 3. This CDR3 region has 15 residues. The DNA of the CDR3 is TGTGCCAGCAGCTTGGGGACTAGCGCTTACAATGAGCAGTTCTTC. Its translation: CASSLGTSAYNEQFF.

The rearrangement uses TRBV21-1 and TRBJ1-3; the listed D gene, TRBD1, was not tested against the DNA. TRBV21-1 is tagged as a pseudogene. The CDR3 spans 14 residues. The CDR3: CASTQGQRGNTIYF. The CDR3 DNA reads as TGTGCCAGCACCCAGGGACAGCGAGGAAACACCATATATTTT.

The DNA for the CDR3 is TGTGCCCGGGGGCGGGGGGAGAACTATGGCTACACCTTC. Protein sequence: CARGRGENYGYTF. The J gene is TRBJ1-2, the V gene TRBV28; D is possibly TRBD1 (6 bases). Germline CDR1 and CDR2: MDHEN and SYDVKM. Trimming shortened V by 11 bases and J by 2 bases, and 15 bases separated the two germline ends. The CDR3 covers 13 residues.

The chain combines TRBV18 with TRBJ1-1; 8 bases agree with TRBD1. The germline V gene encodes CDR1 KGHSH and CDR2 LQKENI. V dropped 6 bases and J dropped 11; count of bases not matched to a gene: 5. CDR3 size: 11 residues. CDR3 nucleotide sequence: TGTGCCAGCTCGCACAGGGGGGGTGCTTTCTTT. Encoded protein: CASSHRGGAFF.

This chain connects TRBV7-9 to TRBJ1-1, with 8 bases aligning to TRBD1. The CDR3 is 16 amino acids. CDR1 and CDR2 (germline): SEHNR, FQNEAQ (reference sequence). V lost 5 bases, J lost 1 base, and 9 bases stayed unmatched. The CDR3 region is CASSPRITGGNTEAFF. In DNA form, the CDR3 reads TGTGCCAGCAGCCCAAGGATTACAGGGGGGAACACTGAAGCTTTCTTT.

The rearrangement links TRBV28 to TRBJ1-6; 7 nucleotides align to TRBD1. The CDR3 has 15 amino acids. Unmatched junction bases numbered 8, after V lost 6 bases and J lost 6 bases. Germline CDR1 and CDR2: MDHEN and SYDVKM. CDR3 sequence reads: CASSATGVGNSPLHF. The CDR3 nucleotides read TGTGCCAGCAGCGCAACAGGGGTTGGTAATTCACCCCTCCACTTT.

The CDR3 sequence is CASSLGIVNEQFF. As DNA, the CDR3 is TGTGCCAGCAGCTTAGGAATAGTCAATGAGCAGTTCTTC. The chain employs TRBV7-8 and TRBJ2-1, with D unresolved. Germline V gene data show CDR1 as SGHVS and CDR2 as FQNEAQ. Trimming took off 1 base at V and 6 bases at J, with 7 bases between the two ends. This CDR3 is 13 amino acids long.

The chain is built from TRBV4-3 and TRBJ1-5, with TRBD1 as a possible D gene (5 bases). Trimming removed 0 bases from V and 0 bases from J, with 12 bases in between. Germline V gives CDR1 LGHNA, CDR2 YSLEER. The CDR3 covers 17 residues. As DNA, the CDR3 is TGCGCCAGCAGCCAAGAGGCAGGGCACCTTAGCAATCAGCCCCAGCATTTT. Translated, it gives CASSQEAGHLSNQPQHF.

This chain uses TRBV5-5 with TRBJ2-1, with 8 bases lining up with TRBD1. CDR1 is SGHKS and CDR2 is YYEKEE in the germline V gene (reference sequence). V dropped 4 bases and J dropped 3; count of bases not matched to a gene: 3. This CDR3 has 14 amino acids. The CDR3 reads CASSPGGFYNEQFF. The CDR3 bases are TGTGCCAGCAGCCCAGGGGGCTTCTACAATGAGCAGTTCTTC.

CDR3 amino acids: CATSDTTGNGYTF. The CDR3 DNA is TGTGCCACCAGTGACACCACAGGGAATGGCTACACCTTC. The chain uses TRBV24-1 and TRBJ1-2, with D perhaps TRBD1 (6 bases). CDR3 length equals 13 residues. Germline V gene lookup returns CDR1 KGHDR and CDR2 SFDVKD. V gave up 4 bases and J gave up 6 bases, with 11 bases separating them.

The chain is built from TRBV7-2 and TRBJ2-1, with D uncertain. The CDR3 is made up of 15 amino acids. V was pared by 4 bases and J by 5 bases, with 15 bases between. Germline V gene data show CDR1 as SGHTA and CDR2 as FQGNSA. The CDR3 protein is CASSSLSYSHNEQFF. Written as DNA, the CDR3 is TGTGCCAGCAGCTCTCTAAGCTATTCCCACAATGAGCAGTTCTTC.

The chain carries TRBV5-6 and TRBJ1-2, with 12 nucleotides matching TRBD1. Germline CDR1 SGHDT, CDR2 YYEEEE. Trimming at V came to 7 bases and at J to 2 bases, leaving 12 bases not matched to a gene. This CDR3 comprises 17 residues. The CDR3 coding sequence is TGTGCCAGCCATCGGGGACAGGGGGCGAGGAGGAACTATGGCTACACCTTC. It translates to CASHRGQGARRNYGYTF.

CDR3 bases: TGTGCCAGCAGTTTTGCGTCTAGCGGGGGGGCGAAGCAGTTCTTC. Its translation: CASSFASSGGAKQFF. The chain carries TRBV6-6 and TRBJ2-1; 12 bases map to TRBD2. This CDR3 has 15 amino acids. Trimming took 4 bases from V and 11 from J; bases not matched to a gene: 9. Germline V gene lookup returns CDR1 MNHNY and CDR2 SVGAGI (reference sequence).

This chain links TRBV21-1 with TRBJ2-2; the D call of TRBD2 is as the table states it, not checked on the DNA. TRBV21-1 is termed a pseudogene. The CDR3 contains 16 residues. The CDR3 here is CASSKAVRGNTGELFF. In DNA form, the CDR3 reads TGTGCCAGCAGCAAAGCAGTTCGGGGTAACACCGGGGAGCTGTTTTTT.

This chain uses TRBV28 with TRBJ1-2, with D tentatively TRBD1 (5 bases). Trimming stripped 0 bases from V and 5 bases from J, with 13 bases between. The CDR3 covers 15 residues. Germline V gene sequence: CDR1 MDHEN, CDR2 SYDVKM. Here the CDR3 reads CASSLWGGNRYGYTF. DNA for the CDR3: TGTGCCAGCAGTTTATGGGGGGGGAATCGGTATGGCTACACCTTC.

The genes are TRBV6-5 and TRBJ1-1, with TRBD1 as a possible D gene (5 bases). V was clipped by 4 bases and J by 1 base, with 16 bases between them. Per germline, CDR1 MNHEY and CDR2 SVGAGI. This CDR3 comprises 16 residues. The CDR3 is CASSLKPTATNTEAFF. CDR3 bases: TGTGCCAGCAGTTTGAAACCGACAGCTACGAACACTGAAGCTTTCTTT.

This clone was seen once. The V gene is TRBV5-3, the J gene TRBJ2-7; a possible D gene is TRBD2 (6 bases). TRBV5-3 counts as an open reading frame of uncertain function. Trimming removed 3 bases at V and 0 bases at J, with 13 bases between. This CDR3 region has 15 residues. The DNA for the CDR3 is TGTGCCAGAAGCTGCGCGGGGACCCTCTCCTACGAGCAGTACTTC. It codes for CARSCAGTLSYEQYF.

The CDR3 sequence: CASSQDAPRGSNQPQHF. Written as DNA, the CDR3 is TGTGCCAGCAGCCAAGACGCCCCTCGAGGGAGCAATCAGCCCCAGCATTTT. The chain recombines TRBV3-1 (or the pseudogene TRBV3-2) with TRBJ1-5; D remains ambiguous. Germline CDR1 reads LGHDT; CDR2 reads YNNKEL (reference sequence). V shed 0 bases and J shed 1 base, with 13 bases lying between them. This CDR3 spans 17 amino acids.

The rearrangement links TRBV3-1 (or the pseudogene TRBV3-2) to TRBJ1-6; D is undetermined. There are 14 residues in the CDR3. CDR1 is LGHDT, CDR2 YNNKEL, per germline (reference sequence). V lost 4 bases and J lost 10, with 14 bases in between. CDR3 nucleotide sequence: TGTGCCAGCAGCCCAGAGGGCTGGAACTCACCCCTCCACTTT. Amino acids: CASSPEGWNSPLHF.

The J gene is TRBJ1-2, the V gene TRBV2, with D unresolved. Trimming took 4 bases from V and 4 from J, leaving 16 bases between them. Looked up from germline, CDR1 is SNHLY and CDR2 is FYNNEI. The CDR3 has 15 residues. The CDR3 is CASSVGQQAGYGYTF. The DNA for the CDR3 is TGTGCCAGCAGTGTCGGCCAGCAGGCCGGCTATGGCTACACCTTC.

The V and J genes are TRBV30 and TRBJ1-4; D ambiguous. Germline CDR1 is GTSNPN and CDR2 is SVGIG (reference sequence). CDR3 length: 13 residues. V was pared by 0 bases and J by 8 bases, with 10 bases between. CDR3 in DNA: TGTGCCTGGAGTGTTTACGGCGGGGAAAAACTGTTTTTT. Its protein product is CAWSVYGGEKLFF.